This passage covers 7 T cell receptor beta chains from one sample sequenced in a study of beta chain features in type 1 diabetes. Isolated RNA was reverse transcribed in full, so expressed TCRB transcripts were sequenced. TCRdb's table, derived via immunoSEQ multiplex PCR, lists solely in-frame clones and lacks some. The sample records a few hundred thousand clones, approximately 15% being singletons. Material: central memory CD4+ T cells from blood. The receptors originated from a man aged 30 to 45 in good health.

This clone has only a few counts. CDR3 residues: CASSILSQGATGANVLTF. The CDR3 DNA sequence: TGTGCCAGTAGTATACTATCACAGGGGGCGACAGGGGCCAACGTCCTGACTTTC. The chain combines TRBV19 with TRBJ2-6; the match to TRBD1 covers 9 bases. Germline CDR1 is LNHDA and CDR2 is SQIVND (reference sequence). Trimming removed 2 bases from V and 4 bases from J; junction bases left unmatched: 9. There are 18 residues in the CDR3.

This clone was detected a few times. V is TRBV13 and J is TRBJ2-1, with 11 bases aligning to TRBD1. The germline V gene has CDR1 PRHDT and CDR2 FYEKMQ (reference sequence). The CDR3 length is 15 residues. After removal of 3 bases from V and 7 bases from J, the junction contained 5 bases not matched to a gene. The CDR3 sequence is CASSFRTGGGNEQFF. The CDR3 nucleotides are TGTGCCAGCAGCTTCCGGACAGGGGGCGGGAATGAGCAGTTCTTC.

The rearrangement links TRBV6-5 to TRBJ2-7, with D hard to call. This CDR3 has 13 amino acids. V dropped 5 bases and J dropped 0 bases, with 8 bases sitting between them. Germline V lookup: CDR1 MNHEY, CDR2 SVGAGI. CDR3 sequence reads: CASSPWGSYEQYF. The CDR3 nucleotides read TGTGCCAGCAGTCCGTGGGGCTCCTACGAGCAGTACTTC.

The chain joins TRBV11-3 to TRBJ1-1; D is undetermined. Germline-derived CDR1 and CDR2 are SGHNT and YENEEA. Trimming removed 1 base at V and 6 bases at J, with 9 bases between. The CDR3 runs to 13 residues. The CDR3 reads CASSLVLRSEAFF. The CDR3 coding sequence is TGTGCCAGCAGCTTAGTACTTCGGTCTGAAGCTTTCTTT.

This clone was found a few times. The CDR3 loop reads CASSWDSLTRTGELFF. CDR3 nucleotides: TGTGCCAGCAGCTGGGACAGCTTGACGAGGACCGGGGAGCTGTTTTTT. The chain couples TRBV5-4 to TRBJ2-2, with TRBD1 matching 7 bases. Germline V lookup: CDR1 SGHNT, CDR2 YYREEE (reference sequence). The V segment lost 3 bases and the J segment 5 bases; nucleotides outside the gene matches: 10. The CDR3 totals 16 residues.

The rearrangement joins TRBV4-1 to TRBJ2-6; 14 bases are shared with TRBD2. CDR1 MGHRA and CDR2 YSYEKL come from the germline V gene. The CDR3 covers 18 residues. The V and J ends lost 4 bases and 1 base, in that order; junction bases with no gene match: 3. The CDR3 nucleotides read TGCGCCAGCAGCCGCAGACTAGCGGGAGGGTCTGGGGCCAACGTCCTGACTTTC. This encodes CASSRRLAGGSGANVLTF.

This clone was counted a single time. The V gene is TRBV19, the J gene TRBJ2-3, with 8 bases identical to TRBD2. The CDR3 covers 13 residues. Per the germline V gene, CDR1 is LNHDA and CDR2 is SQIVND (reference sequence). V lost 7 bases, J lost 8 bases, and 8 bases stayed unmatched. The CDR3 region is CASNPGGPLTQYF. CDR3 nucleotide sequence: TGTGCCAGTAATCCGGGAGGGCCTCTTACGCAGTATTTT.